These 21 T cell receptor beta chains share one sample of origin, sequenced in a study of T cells in Graves' hyperthyroidism and ophthalmopathy. The investigators amplified TCR beta CDR3 regions from RNA transcripts. TCR CDR3 regions were first amplified by RT-PCR with HTBI primers. Each CDR3 protein is one row after TCRdb ran MiXCR on the multiplex PCR reads. The sample holds nearly 600,000 distinct CDR3 sequences, about 15% seen once. Material for sequencing was blood. These receptors were collected from a woman aged 30 to 39 with Graves' hyperthyroidism that later progressed to Graves' ophthalmopathy.

This clonotype occurred a few times. V is TRBV7-2 and J is TRBJ1-2; D ambiguous. The CDR3 loop spans 16 amino acids. Germline V lookup: CDR1 SGHTA, CDR2 FQGNSA. V was clipped by 5 bases and J by 3 bases, with 19 bases between them. The CDR3 nucleotides are TGTGCCAGCAGCCCTTATTCGGTCGTGAGCTACTATGGCTACACCTTC. Residues: CASSPYSVVSYYGYTF.

The table lists this clonotype with many counts. V gene TRBV9 combines with J gene TRBJ2-1; 7 bases fit TRBD2. The V segment lost 4 bases and the J segment 10 bases; nucleotides outside the gene matches: 8. Germline CDR1 reads SGDLS; CDR2 reads YYNGEE. The length of the CDR3 is 13 residues. CDR3 bases: TGTGCCAGCAGCCAATTAACTAGCGCCGAGCAGTTCTTC. As protein: CASSQLTSAEQFF.

The sample holds many counts of this clonotype. The chain uses TRBV20-1 and TRBJ1-5, with D unresolved. CDR1 DFQATT and CDR2 SNEGSKA come from the germline V gene (reference sequence). Trimming removed 0 bases from V and 2 bases from J, with 11 bases in between. The CDR3 consists of 15 residues. The CDR3 loop reads CSARERGIGNQPQHF. For the CDR3, the DNA is TGCAGTGCTAGAGAGCGAGGGATCGGCAATCAGCCCCAGCATTTT.

This clonotype was counted many times. The chain has TRBV3-1 and TRBJ2-3; a possible D gene is TRBD2 (7 bases). Germline-derived CDR1 and CDR2 are LGHDT and YNNKEL (reference sequence). The CDR3 extends over 15 amino acids. V shed 1 base and J shed 8 bases, with 16 bases lying between them. CDR3 region: CASSQVGGAHGTQYF. CDR3 DNA: TGTGCCAGCAGCCAAGTGGGGGGGGCCCACGGTACGCAGTATTTT.

This clonotype was found many times. The genes are TRBV3-1 and TRBJ1-1; tentatively, D is TRBD1 (6 bases). Trimming removed 4 bases at V and 1 base at J, with 13 bases between. Per the germline V gene, CDR1 is LGHDT and CDR2 is YNNKEL (reference sequence). This CDR3 region has 15 residues. The CDR3 DNA sequence: TGTGCCAGCAGCCCCCCTGCGGGGGCGAACACTGAAGCTTTCTTT. Protein: CASSPPAGANTEAFF. The whole variable domain, filled in from reference TRBV3-1 and TRBJ1-1, reads DTAVSQTPKYLVTQMGNDKSIKCEQNLGHDTMYWYKQDSKKFLKIMFSYNNKELIINETVPNRFSPKSPDKAHLNLHINSLELGDSAVYFCASSPPAGANTEAFFGQGTRLTVV.

This clonotype has a count of ten or more. The chain links TRBV2 to TRBJ2-1; the D gene could be TRBD1 or TRBD2 (5 bases each). The CDR3 has 14 amino acids. With 9 bases removed from V and 4 bases from J, the gap between germline ends came to 16 bases. Germline lookup yields CDR1 SNHLY and CDR2 FYNNEI. CDR3 region: CARNRDGGYNEQFF. For the CDR3, the DNA is TGTGCCAGGAACCGGGACGGAGGATACAATGAGCAGTTCTTC.

The J gene is TRBJ2-4, the V gene TRBV25-1; D not certain. CDR1 is MGHDK, CDR2 SYGVNS, per germline. Trimming took 5 bases from V and 1 from J, leaving 6 bases between them. This CDR3 has 13 amino acids. The CDR3 spells CASSFGAKNIQYF. CDR3 nucleotide sequence: TGTGCCAGCAGTTTTGGGGCCAAAAACATTCAGTACTTC.

This clonotype was counted many times. This chain joins TRBV28 and TRBJ1-1; weak D call: TRBD1 (5 bases). This CDR3 has 13 amino acids. Germline V gene data show CDR1 as MDHEN and CDR2 as SYDVKM. V lost 7 bases and J 1 base, leaving 10 bases between the germline ends. In DNA, the CDR3 is TGTGCCAGCAAACAAGGGACGAACACTGAAGCTTTCTTT. Protein: CASKQGTNTEAFF.

In this sample, this clonotype turned up many times. The rearrangement joins TRBV20-1 to TRBJ1-2, with D possibly being TRBD1 (6 bases). This CDR3 region has 14 residues. The germline V and J ends were trimmed by 5 bases and 4 bases, with 17 bases remaining between them. CDR1 DFQATT and CDR2 SNEGSKA come from the germline V gene (reference sequence). The CDR3 DNA follows: TGCAGTGCTGGGGAGGGACACCTATCCTATGGCTACACCTTC. Amino acids: CSAGEGHLSYGYTF.

This clonotype has a count of ten or more. V gene TRBV7-2 combines with J gene TRBJ1-2; possible D gene TRBD1, 6 bases. CDR1 is SGHTA, CDR2 FQGNSA, per germline. V was trimmed by 9 bases and J by 3 bases, leaving 17 bases between them. The CDR3 totals 14 residues. CDR3 DNA sequence: TGTGCCAGTATACAGGGCGGGTCTTACTATGGCTACACCTTC. It translates to CASIQGGSYYGYTF.

The chain carries TRBV2 and TRBJ2-2, with a weak D call TRBD1 (6 bases). Germline V gene data show CDR1 as SNHLY and CDR2 as FYNNEI. The CDR3 contains 13 residues. The V and J ends lost 4 bases and 7 bases respectively, with 10 bases between them. The CDR3 DNA follows: TGTGCCAGCAGTGTACAGGGCGGCGGGGAGCTGTTTTTT. Its protein product is CASSVQGGGELFF.

This chain uses TRBV5-1 with TRBJ1-1; unclear D gene. There are 11 residues in the CDR3. Trimming took off 4 bases at V and 4 bases at J, with 5 bases between the two ends. Germline V gives CDR1 SGHRS, CDR2 YFSETQ. The CDR3 DNA sequence: TGCGCCAGCAGCACGGCCACTGAAGCTTTCTTT. This codes for CASSTATEAFF.

The rearrangement links TRBV12-5 to TRBJ2-1, with D tentatively TRBD2 (6 bases). The CDR3 covers 19 residues. Per germline, CDR1 LGHNT and CDR2 FRNRAP. V was cut by 7 bases and J by 0 bases, with 25 bases left in between. CDR3 DNA sequence: TGTGCTAGTGCCCCTCCCGGGGCGGGACCCTTGAGCTCCTACAATGAGCAGTTCTTC. It is translated as CASAPPGAGPLSSYNEQFF.

This clonotype has at least ten counts. DNA for the CDR3: TGTGCCAGCAGTCTGGACCGGGCCGGCGCCTCTTATGGCTACACCTTC. This codes for CASSLDRAGASYGYTF. The chain combines TRBV5-5 with TRBJ1-2; D is uncertain. Deletions cut 5 bases from V and 5 bases from J, with 22 bases between. CDR3 length: 16 amino acids. Germline V CDR1 and CDR2: SGHKS, YYEKEE (reference sequence).

The chain carries TRBV6-1 and TRBJ2-7; D ambiguous. Germline values: CDR1 MNHNS, CDR2 SASEGT. CDR3 length: 14 amino acids. Trimming removed 6 bases at V and 5 bases at J, with 17 bases between. The CDR3 here is CASRLGRPLNEQYF. CDR3 nucleotide sequence: TGTGCCAGCAGACTTGGCCGGCCCCTCAACGAGCAGTACTTC.

Many counts were recorded for this clonotype. The chain couples TRBV27 to TRBJ2-7; D ambiguous. This CDR3 has 15 amino acids. Trimming stripped 2 bases from V and 3 bases from J, with 14 bases between. The germline V gene encodes CDR1 MNHEY and CDR2 SMNVEV (reference sequence). CDR3 nucleotide sequence: TGTGCCAGCAGTTTAGTGGCAATCGACGGCTACGAGCAGTACTTC. It encodes CASSLVAIDGYEQYF.

J is TRBJ1-4 and V is TRBV2, with D tentatively TRBD1 (6 bases). CDR3 size: 15 residues. Between the trimmed V and J ends, which lost 5 bases and 2 bases, there was a span of 12 bases. Germline V gene sequence: CDR1 SNHLY, CDR2 FYNNEI. The CDR3, as DNA: TGTGCCAGCAGTTTCCAGGGGATCACTAATGAAAAACTGTTTTTT. Translating it yields CASSFQGITNEKLFF. The whole variable domain, remainder taken from reference TRBV2 and TRBJ1-4, is EPEVTQTPSHQVTQMGQEVILRCVPISNHLYFYWYRQILGQKVEFLVSFYNNEISEKSEIFDDQFSVERPDGSNFTLKIRSTKLEDSAMYFCASSFQGITNEKLFFGSGTQLSVL.

This clonotype was observed at least ten times. The chain combines TRBV6-1 with TRBJ2-5; TRBD2 matches 7 bases. The germline V gene encodes CDR1 MNHNS and CDR2 SASEGT. Germline trimming cut 6 bases from V and 4 bases from J; bases unmatched to any gene: 8. The CDR3 is made up of 14 amino acids. This CDR3 reads CASSSWTGGETQYF. The CDR3, as DNA: TGTGCCAGCAGCTCCTGGACGGGGGGAGAGACCCAGTACTTC.

This clonotype was seen a handful of times. This chain connects TRBV14 to TRBJ2-1; D may be TRBD1 (5 bases). This CDR3 region has 15 residues. Trimming stripped 0 bases from V and 3 bases from J, with 9 bases between. In germline, CDR1 is SGHDN, CDR2 FVKESK. CDR3 sequence (DNA): TGTGCCAGCAGCCAAGAAGACAGTATCTACAATGAGCAGTTCTTC. Its translation is CASSQEDSIYNEQFF.

The rearrangement uses TRBV5-1 and TRBJ1-1; D gene ambiguous. The V end was cut by 0 bases, the J end by 5 bases, with 14 bases between. From germline, CDR1 is SGHRS and CDR2 YFSETQ. The CDR3 is 15 residues long. The CDR3 spells CASSLDGTLGTEAFF. The CDR3 bases are TGCGCCAGCAGCTTGGATGGTACCCTAGGGACTGAAGCTTTCTTT.

This clonotype was counted a few times. This sequence joins TRBV7-2 and TRBJ2-6, with D perhaps TRBD1 or TRBD2 (5 bases each). Germline V gene lookup returns CDR1 SGHTA and CDR2 FQGNSA. CDR3 length equals 13 residues. The V gene lost 5 bases and the J gene lost 12 bases, with 14 bases spanning the gap. The CDR3 DNA is TGTGCCAGCAGCACTGGGACGGTAACCGTCCTGACTTTC. Its protein product is CASSTGTVTVLTF.